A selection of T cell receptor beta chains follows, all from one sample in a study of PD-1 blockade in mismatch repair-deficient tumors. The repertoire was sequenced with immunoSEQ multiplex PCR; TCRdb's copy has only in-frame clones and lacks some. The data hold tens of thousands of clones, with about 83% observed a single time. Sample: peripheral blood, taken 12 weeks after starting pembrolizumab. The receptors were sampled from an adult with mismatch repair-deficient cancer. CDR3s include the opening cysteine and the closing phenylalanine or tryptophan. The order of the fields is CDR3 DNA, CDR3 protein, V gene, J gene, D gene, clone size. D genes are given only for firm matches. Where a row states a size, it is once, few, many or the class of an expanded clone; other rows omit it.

TGTGCCAGTAGTACATGGGGCAGAAGCACAGATACGCAGTATTTT	CASSTWGRSTDTQYF	TRBV19	TRBJ2-3	-	-
TGTGCCAGCAGCTTCACTAGCGGGAGGGAAATGATCGATGAGCAGTTCTTC	CASSFTSGREMIDEQFF	TRBV7-8	TRBJ2-1	TRBD2	-
TGTGCCAGCAGCTTCGCCGGGACGGTGAACACTGAAGCTTTCTTT	CASSFAGTVNTEAFF	TRBV7-2	TRBJ1-1	-	-
TGTGCCAGCAGTTATATGTCCGGACCCGACTTGCGAATCTTT	CASSYMSGPDLRIF	TRBV6-6	TRBJ1-1	-	-
TGTGCCAGCAGCTTAGCGAAACTAGCGGGAGAGCACGAGCAGTACTTC	CASSLAKLAGEHEQYF	TRBV7-9	TRBJ2-7	TRBD2	-
TGTGCCAGCAGTTCGGGACAGGGTAGGGAGCAGTACTTC	CASSSGQGREQYF	TRBV28	TRBJ2-7	TRBD1	-
TGTGCCAGCAGCTCCGGGGAGACGAACACTGAAGCTTTCTTT	CASSSGETNTEAFF	TRBV7-9	TRBJ1-1	-	-
TGTGCCAGCAGCTTAGGGGCTTATGGCTCTGGGGCCAACGTCCTGACTTTC	CASSLGAYGSGANVLTF	TRBV7-6	TRBJ2-6	-	-
TGTGCCTGGAGGGACCGGGGAAAAGAGACCCAGTACTTC	CAWRDRGKETQYF	TRBV30	TRBJ2-5	-	-
TGCGCCAGCAGCTACACAGGGGAAACCAATCAGCCCCAGCATTTT	CASSYTGETNQPQHF	TRBV5-1	TRBJ1-5	TRBD1	-
TGTGCCAGCAGTTTCACAGGGGACGGGGCCAACGTCCTGACTTTC	CASSFTGDGANVLTF	TRBV6-5	TRBJ2-6	TRBD1	-
TGTGCCAGCAGCTTAGGACTAGCGGATCCCTACGAGCAGTACTTC	CASSLGLADPYEQYF	TRBV7-9	TRBJ2-7	TRBD2	few
TGTGCCAGCAGCGAAGATGGGACAGGGGTCATTTCGGGCAATGAGCAGTTCTTC	CASSEDGTGVISGNEQFF	TRBV7-2	TRBJ2-1	TRBD1	few
TGTGCCAGCAGCCCTAGTGGTGGGAACGGGGAGACCCAGTACTTC	CASSPSGGNGETQYF	TRBV7-9	TRBJ2-5	-	-
TGTGCCAGCAGTTGGCGGACGTATGATACGGGCGAGCAGTACTTC	CASSWRTYDTGEQYF	TRBV6-5	TRBJ2-7	-	-
TGTGCCATCAGTGAGGGAGGTGGGGCCAACGTCCTGACTTTC	CAISEGGGANVLTF	TRBV10-3	TRBJ2-6	-	-
TGCGCCAGCAGGACGGACTTTTCAGATACGCAGTATTTT	CASRTDFSDTQYF	TRBV5-1	TRBJ2-3	-	-
TGTGCCAGCAGTTTAGGACTAGCGGGCTTGAGAAGCGGGCAGTTCTTC	CASSLGLAGLRSGQFF	TRBV28	TRBJ2-1	TRBD2	-
TGTGCCAGCAGCTTAGGCGGGGTCCCCTACAATGAGCAGTTCTTC	CASSLGGVPYNEQFF	TRBV7-9	TRBJ2-1	-	-
TGTGCCAGCAGCTTATCCCTTGCGGGCCTAGAGACCCAGTACTTC	CASSLSLAGLETQYF	TRBV7-9	TRBJ2-5	-	-
TGTGCCAGCAGCCAAAGTCTCGGCTCTGGGGCCAACGTCCTGACTTTC	CASSQSLGSGANVLTF	TRBV7-3	TRBJ2-6	-	-
TGTGCCAGCAGTGCCGGGACTAGCGCAGATACGCAGTATTTT	CASSAGTSADTQYF	TRBV6-4	TRBJ2-3	TRBD2	-
TGTGCCTGCAGGGTGGGATATGGCTACACCTTC	CACRVGYGYTF	TRBV30	TRBJ1-2	-	few
TGTGCCAGCACCGGGGACAGGGGCAATCAGCCCCAGCATTTT	CASTGDRGNQPQHF	TRBV2	TRBJ1-5	TRBD1	-
TGTGCCAGTAGCCACAGGGGCGACACTGAAGCTTTCTTT	CASSHRGDTEAFF	TRBV19	TRBJ1-1	TRBD1	-
TGTGCCAGCAGCTTGGGCACAGGGGGAGGCTACACCTTC	CASSLGTGGGYTF	TRBV7-9	TRBJ1-2	TRBD1	-
TGTGCCAGCTCACCACCAGGCCGACCGTGGGACACCGGGGAGCTGTTTTTT	CASSPPGRPWDTGELFF	TRBV18	TRBJ2-2	-	-
TGTGCCAGCAGTTTGGGGGTCCTGGGGGGCGAGCAGTACTTC	CASSLGVLGGEQYF	TRBV27	TRBJ2-7	-	-
TGTGCCAGCAGTCTACAGGGAACCACTACCGGGGAGCTGTTTTTT	CASSLQGTTTGELFF	TRBV6-6	TRBJ2-2	-	-
TGTGCCAGCAGCTCCCGACACTCCGAATCCCATGGCTACACCTTC	CASSSRHSESHGYTF	TRBV7-9	TRBJ1-2	-	-
TGTGCCAGCAGCTTATACGTTTGGACAGGAAGGGGAGAGACCCAGTACTTC	CASSLYVWTGRGETQYF	TRBV7-9	TRBJ2-5	TRBD1	-
TGTGCCAGCAGCTTCACGCCTCGGAACACCGGGGAGCTGTTTTTT	CASSFTPRNTGELFF	TRBV11-1	TRBJ2-2	-	-
TGTGCCAGCGAGAGGCATAGCGGGAGGTACAATGAGCAGTTCTTC	CASERHSGRYNEQFF	TRBV6-6	TRBJ2-1	TRBD2	-
TGTGCCAGCAGTACCGCGGACAGGGCCGGAGACCCTAACTATGGCTACACCTTC	CASSTADRAGDPNYGYTF	TRBV27	TRBJ1-2	TRBD1	-
TGTGCCTGGAGTGCCGGGACAGGCAACTATCAGCCCCAGCATTTT	CAWSAGTGNYQPQHF	TRBV30	TRBJ1-5	TRBD1	-
TGTGCCAGCGGGACCAGGACGGCGGTCGGTGCAGATACGCAGTATTTT	CASGTRTAVGADTQYF	TRBV5-4	TRBJ2-3	-	-
TGTGCCAGCAGTTACTCGGGAGTGTCGGGGGAGACCCAGTACTTC	CASSYSGVSGETQYF	TRBV6-5	TRBJ2-5	-	-
TGTGCCAGCAGTAAAAGGACTAGCGGGAGAGAGACCCAGTACTTC	CASSKRTSGRETQYF	TRBV28	TRBJ2-5	TRBD2	-
TGTGCCAGCAGCCCAGCGGAGCGGGGTAACAATGAGCAGTTCTTC	CASSPAERGNNEQFF	TRBV11-2	TRBJ2-1	TRBD2	few
TGCGCCAGCAGCCAAGATAGGTTTAGCAATCAGCCCCAGCATTTT	CASSQDRFSNQPQHF	TRBV4-3	TRBJ1-5	-	-
TGCAGCGTCTATAGGACAGGGACCACTGAAGCTTTCTTT	CSVYRTGTTEAFF	TRBV29-1	TRBJ1-1	TRBD1	-
TGTGCCAGCAGTCTCAGTAGGGGCACAGATACGCAGTATTTT	CASSLSRGTDTQYF	TRBV2	TRBJ2-3	-	-
TGTGCCAGCAGTTATTCTTTCTCTGGGGAGCAGTTCTTC	CASSYSFSGEQFF	TRBV6-5	TRBJ2-1	-	-
TGTGCCAGCAGCTTAGCGGGACGATACAATGAGCAGTTCTTC	CASSLAGRYNEQFF	TRBV7-8	TRBJ2-1	-	-